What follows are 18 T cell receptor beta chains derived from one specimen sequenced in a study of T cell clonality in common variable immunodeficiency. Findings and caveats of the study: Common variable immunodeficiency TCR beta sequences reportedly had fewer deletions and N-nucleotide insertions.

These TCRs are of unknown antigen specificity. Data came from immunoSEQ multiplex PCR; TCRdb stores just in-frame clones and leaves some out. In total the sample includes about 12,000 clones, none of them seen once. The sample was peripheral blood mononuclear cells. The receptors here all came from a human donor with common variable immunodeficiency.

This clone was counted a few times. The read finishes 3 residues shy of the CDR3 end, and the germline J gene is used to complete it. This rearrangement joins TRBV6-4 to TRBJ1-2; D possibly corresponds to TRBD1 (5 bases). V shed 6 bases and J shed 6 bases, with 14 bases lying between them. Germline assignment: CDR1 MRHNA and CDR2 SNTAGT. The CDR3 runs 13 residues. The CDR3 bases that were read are TGTGCCAGCAGGGCCCCAGGGTCGGATGGC. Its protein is CASRAPGSDG. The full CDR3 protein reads CASRAPGSDGYTF.

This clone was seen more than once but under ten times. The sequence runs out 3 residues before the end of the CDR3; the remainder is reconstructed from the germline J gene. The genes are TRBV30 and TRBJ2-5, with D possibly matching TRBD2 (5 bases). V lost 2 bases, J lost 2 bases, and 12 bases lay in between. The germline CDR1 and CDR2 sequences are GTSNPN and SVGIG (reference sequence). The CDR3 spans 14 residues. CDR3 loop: CAWSPRGRQETQYF. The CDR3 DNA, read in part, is TGTGCCTGGAGTCCCCGGGGTCGACAAGAGACC.

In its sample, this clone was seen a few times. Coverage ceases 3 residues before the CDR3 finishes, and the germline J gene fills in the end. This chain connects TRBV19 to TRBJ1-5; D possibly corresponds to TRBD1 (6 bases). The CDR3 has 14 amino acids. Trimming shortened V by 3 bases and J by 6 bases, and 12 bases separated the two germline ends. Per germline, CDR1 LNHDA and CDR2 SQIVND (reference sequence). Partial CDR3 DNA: TGTGCCAGTAGTATCCCTGCAGGGGTTCAGCCC. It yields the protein CASSIPAGVQP. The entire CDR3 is CASSIPAGVQPQHF.

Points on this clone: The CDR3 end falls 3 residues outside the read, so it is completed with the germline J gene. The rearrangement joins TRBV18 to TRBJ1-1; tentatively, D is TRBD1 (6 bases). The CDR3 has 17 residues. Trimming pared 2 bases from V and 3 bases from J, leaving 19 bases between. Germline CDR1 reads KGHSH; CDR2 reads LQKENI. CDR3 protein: CASSPRRGQWVDTEAFF. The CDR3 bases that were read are TGTGCCAGCTCACCAAGAAGAGGACAGTGGGTGGACACTGAA.

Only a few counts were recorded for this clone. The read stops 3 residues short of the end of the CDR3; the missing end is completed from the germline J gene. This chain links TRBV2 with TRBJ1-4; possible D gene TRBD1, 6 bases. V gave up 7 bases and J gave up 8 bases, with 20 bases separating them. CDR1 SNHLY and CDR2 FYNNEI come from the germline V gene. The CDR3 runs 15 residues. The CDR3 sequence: CASTTFRGAGEKLFF. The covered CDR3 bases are TGTGCCAGCACCACTTTTCGGGGGGCAGGAGAAAAA.

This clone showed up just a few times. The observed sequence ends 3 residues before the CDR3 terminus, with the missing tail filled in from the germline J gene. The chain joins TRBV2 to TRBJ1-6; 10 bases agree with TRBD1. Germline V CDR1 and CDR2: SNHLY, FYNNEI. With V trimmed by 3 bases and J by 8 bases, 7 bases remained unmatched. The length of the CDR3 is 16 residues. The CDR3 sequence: CASSEGLGTGDSPLHF. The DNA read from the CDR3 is TGTGCCAGCAGTGAGGGGTTGGGGACAGGGGATTCACCC.

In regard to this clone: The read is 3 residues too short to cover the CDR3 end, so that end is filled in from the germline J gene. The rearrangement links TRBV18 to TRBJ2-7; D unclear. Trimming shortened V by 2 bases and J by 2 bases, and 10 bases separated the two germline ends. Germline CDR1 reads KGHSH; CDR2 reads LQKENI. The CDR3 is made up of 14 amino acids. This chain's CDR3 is CASSPVGRTYEQYF. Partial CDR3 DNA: TGTGCCAGCTCACCAGTGGGCAGGACCTACGAG.

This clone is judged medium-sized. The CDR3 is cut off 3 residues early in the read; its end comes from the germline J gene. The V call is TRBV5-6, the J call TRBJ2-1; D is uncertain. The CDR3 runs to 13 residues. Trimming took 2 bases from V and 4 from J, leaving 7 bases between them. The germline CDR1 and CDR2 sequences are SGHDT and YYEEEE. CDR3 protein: CASSFANYNEQFF. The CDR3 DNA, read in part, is TGTGCCAGCAGCTTCGCTAATTACAATGAG.

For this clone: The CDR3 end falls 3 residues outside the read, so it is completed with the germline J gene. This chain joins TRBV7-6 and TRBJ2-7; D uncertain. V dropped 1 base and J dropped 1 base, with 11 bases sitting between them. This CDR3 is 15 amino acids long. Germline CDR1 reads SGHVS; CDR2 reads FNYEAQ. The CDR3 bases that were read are TGTGCCAGCAGCTTAGTTCCCGACAAGTCCTACGAG. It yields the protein CASSLVPDKSYE. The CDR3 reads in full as CASSLVPDKSYEQYF.

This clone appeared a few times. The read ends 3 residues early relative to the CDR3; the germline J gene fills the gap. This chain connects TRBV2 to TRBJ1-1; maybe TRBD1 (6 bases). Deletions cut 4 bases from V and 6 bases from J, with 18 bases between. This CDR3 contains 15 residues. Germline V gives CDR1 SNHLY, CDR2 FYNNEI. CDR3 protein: CASSGGTGFEAEAFF. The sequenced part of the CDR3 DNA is TGTGCCAGCAGTGGAGGTACAGGGTTTGAGGCTGAA. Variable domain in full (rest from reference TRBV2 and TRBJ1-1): EPEVTQTPSHQVTQMGQEVILRCVPISNHLYFYWYRQILGQKVEFLVSFYNNEISEKSEIFDDQFSVERPDGSNFTLKIRSTKLEDSAMYFCASSGGTGFEAEAFFGQGTRLTVV.

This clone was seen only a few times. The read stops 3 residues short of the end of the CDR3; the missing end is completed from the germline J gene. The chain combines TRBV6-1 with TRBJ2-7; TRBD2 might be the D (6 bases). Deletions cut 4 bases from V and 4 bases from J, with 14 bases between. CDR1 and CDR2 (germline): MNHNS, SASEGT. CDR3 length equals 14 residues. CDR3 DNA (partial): TGTGCCAGCAGTGGACACGGAGGGGCTTACGAG. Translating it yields CASSGHGGAYE. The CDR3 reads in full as CASSGHGGAYEQYF.

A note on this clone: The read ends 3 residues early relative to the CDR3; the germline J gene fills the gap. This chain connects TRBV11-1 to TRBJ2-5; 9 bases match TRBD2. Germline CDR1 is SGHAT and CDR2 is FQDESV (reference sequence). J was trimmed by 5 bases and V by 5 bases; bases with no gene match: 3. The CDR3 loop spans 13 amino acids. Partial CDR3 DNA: TGTGCCAGCAGCCCGGGACTAGCTGAGACC. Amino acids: CASSPGLAET. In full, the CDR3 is CASSPGLAETQYF. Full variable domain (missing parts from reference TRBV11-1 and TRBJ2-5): EAEVAQSPRYKITEKSQAVAFWCDPISGHATLYWYRQILGQGPELLVQFQDESVVDDSQLPKDRFSAERLKGVDSTLKIQPAELGDSAMYLCASSPGLAETQYFGPGTRLLVL.

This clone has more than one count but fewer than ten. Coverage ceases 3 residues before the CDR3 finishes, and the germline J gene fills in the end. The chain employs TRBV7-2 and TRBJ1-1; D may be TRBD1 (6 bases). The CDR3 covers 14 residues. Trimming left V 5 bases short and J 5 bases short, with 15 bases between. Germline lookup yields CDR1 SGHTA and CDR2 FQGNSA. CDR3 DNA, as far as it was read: TGTGCCAGCAGCAACAGGGCACTGTGGACTGAA. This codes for CASSNRALWTE. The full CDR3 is CASSNRALWTEAFF.

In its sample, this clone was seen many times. The CDR3 is CASSQDDRASYGYTF. CDR3 bases read: TGTGCCAGCAGCCAAGATGACAGGGCTAGCTATGGC. V gene TRBV4-2 combines with J gene TRBJ1-2, with TRBD1 identical over 7 bases. The read finishes 3 residues shy of the CDR3 end, and the germline J gene is used to complete it. The CDR3 extends over 15 amino acids. V lost 0 bases, J lost 4 bases, and 5 bases stayed unmatched. CDR1 is LGHNA and CDR2 is YNFKEQ in the germline V gene.

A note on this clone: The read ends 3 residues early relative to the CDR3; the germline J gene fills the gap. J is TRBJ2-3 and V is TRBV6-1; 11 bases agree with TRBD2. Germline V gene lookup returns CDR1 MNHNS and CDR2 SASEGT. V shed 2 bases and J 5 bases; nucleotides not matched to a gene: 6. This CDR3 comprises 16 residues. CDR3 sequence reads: CASSESSGGQLDTQYF. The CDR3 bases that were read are TGTGCCAGCAGTGAATCTAGCGGGGGGCAACTAGATACG.

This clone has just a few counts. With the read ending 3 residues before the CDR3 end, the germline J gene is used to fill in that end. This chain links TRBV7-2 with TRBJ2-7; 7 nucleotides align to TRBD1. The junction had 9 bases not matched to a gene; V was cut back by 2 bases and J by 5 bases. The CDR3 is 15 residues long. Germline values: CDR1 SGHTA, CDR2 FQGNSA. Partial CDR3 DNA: TGTGCCAGCAGCTTACTCCAGGGGGATAGCAACGAG. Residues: CASSLLQGDSNE. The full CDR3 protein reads CASSLLQGDSNEQYF.

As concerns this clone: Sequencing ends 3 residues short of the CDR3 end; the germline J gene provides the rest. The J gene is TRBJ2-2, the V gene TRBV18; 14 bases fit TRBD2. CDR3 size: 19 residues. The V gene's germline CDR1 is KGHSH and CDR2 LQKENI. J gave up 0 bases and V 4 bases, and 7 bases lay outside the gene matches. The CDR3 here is CASSLWGLAGAANTGELFF. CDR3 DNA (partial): TGTGCCAGCTCACTATGGGGACTAGCGGGGGCCGCGAACACCGGGGAG.

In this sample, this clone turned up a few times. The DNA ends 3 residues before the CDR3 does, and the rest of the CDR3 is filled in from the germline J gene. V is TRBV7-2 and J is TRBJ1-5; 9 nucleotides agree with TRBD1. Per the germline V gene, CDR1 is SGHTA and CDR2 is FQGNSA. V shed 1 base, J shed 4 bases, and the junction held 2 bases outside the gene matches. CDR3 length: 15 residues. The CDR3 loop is CASSLGQGVNQPQHF. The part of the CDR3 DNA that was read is TGTGCCAGCAGCTTAGGACAGGGGGTAAATCAGCCC. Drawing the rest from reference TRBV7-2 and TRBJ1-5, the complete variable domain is GAGVSQSPSNKVTEKGKDVELRCDPISGHTALYWYRQSLGQGLEFLIYFQGNSAPDKSGLPSDRFSAERTGGSVSTLTIQRTQQEDSAVYLCASSLGQGVNQPQHFGDGTRLSIL.